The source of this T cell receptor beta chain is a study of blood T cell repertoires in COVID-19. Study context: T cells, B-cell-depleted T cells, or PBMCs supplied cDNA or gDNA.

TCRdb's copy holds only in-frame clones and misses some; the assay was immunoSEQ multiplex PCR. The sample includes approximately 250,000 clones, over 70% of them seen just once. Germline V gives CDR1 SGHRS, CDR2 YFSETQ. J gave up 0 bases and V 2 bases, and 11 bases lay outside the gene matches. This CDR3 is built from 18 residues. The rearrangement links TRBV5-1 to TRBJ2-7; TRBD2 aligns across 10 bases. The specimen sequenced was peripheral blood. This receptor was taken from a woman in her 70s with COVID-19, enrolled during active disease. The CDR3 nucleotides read TGCGCCAGCAGCTTCGAGGGGGGACTAGCGCGAGACTCCTACGAGCAGTACTTC. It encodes CASSFEGGLARDSYEQYF. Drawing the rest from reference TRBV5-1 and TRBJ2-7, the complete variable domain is KAGVTQTPRYLIKTRGQQVTLSCSPISGHRSVSWYQQTPGQGLQFLFEYFSETQRNKGNFPGRFSGRQFSNSRSEMNVSTLELGDSALYLCASSFEGGLARDSYEQYFGPGTRLTVT.